This TCR beta chain is from a study of blood T cells in healthy people across ages. About this clonotype itself: Its antigen is still unknown.

Study conclusions and caveats: Diversity of TCR beta per million T cells declined in a roughly linear way with age. Diversity figures based on one million T cells were deemed too low.

The use of a sample-barcoded 5' primer and a J-beta primer mix characterized a second PCR of about 6 to 11 cycles. Each cDNA molecule was tagged by a template-switch adaptor that had 12 random nucleotides. MiXCR, run by TCRdb on the 5' RACE reads, gives a single entry per CDR3 protein. The sample holds some 1.6 million distinct CDR3 sequences, 30% to 40% seen once. The source is a woman in her twenties or thirties in good health. Sequencing was performed on blood.

This CDR3 is CASSSLQTSGDYEQYF. Written as DNA, the CDR3 is TGCGCCAGCAGCTCTCTCCAGACTAGCGGGGACTACGAGCAGTACTTC. V usage is TRBV5-1 and J usage is TRBJ2-7; 11 bases are a match to TRBD2. The germline V gene encodes CDR1 SGHRS and CDR2 YFSETQ. This CDR3 region has 16 residues. J was trimmed by 3 bases and V by 3 bases; bases with no gene match: 8.